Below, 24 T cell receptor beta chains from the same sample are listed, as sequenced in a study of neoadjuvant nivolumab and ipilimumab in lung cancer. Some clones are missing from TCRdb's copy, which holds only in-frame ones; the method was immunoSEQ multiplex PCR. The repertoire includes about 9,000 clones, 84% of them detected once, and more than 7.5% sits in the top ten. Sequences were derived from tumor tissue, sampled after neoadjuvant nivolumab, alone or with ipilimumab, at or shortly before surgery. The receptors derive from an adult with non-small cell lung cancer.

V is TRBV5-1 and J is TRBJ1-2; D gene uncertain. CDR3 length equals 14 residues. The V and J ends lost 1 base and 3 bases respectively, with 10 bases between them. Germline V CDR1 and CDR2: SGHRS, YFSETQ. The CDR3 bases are TGCGCCAGCAGCTTGAGTCTCAGAGACTATGGCTACACCTTC. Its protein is CASSLSLRDYGYTF.

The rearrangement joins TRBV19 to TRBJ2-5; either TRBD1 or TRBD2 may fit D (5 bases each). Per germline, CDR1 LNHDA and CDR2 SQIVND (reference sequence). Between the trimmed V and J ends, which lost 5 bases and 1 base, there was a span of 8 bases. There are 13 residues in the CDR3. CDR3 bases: TGTGCCAGTAGTGCCGGGACCCAAGAGACCCAGTACTTC. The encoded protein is CASSAGTQETQYF.

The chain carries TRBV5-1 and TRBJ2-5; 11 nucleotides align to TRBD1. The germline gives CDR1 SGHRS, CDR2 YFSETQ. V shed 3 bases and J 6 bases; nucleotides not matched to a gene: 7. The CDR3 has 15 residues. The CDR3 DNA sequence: TGCGCCAGCAGCTCATTGGGACAGGGGGTAAAGACCCAGTACTTC. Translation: CASSSLGQGVKTQYF.

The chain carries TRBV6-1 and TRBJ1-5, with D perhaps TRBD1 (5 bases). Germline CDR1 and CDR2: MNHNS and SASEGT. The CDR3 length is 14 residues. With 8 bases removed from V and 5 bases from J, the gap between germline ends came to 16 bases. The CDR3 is CASHPGLLDQPQHF. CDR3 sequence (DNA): TGTGCCAGCCACCCGGGACTGTTGGATCAGCCCCAGCATTTT.

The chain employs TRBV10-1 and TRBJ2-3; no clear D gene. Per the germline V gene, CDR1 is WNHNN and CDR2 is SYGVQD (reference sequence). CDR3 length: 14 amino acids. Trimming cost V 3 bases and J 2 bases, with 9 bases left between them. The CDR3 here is CASSDDMVTDTQYF. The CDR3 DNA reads TGCGCCAGCAGTGATGATATGGTCACAGATACGCAGTATTTT.

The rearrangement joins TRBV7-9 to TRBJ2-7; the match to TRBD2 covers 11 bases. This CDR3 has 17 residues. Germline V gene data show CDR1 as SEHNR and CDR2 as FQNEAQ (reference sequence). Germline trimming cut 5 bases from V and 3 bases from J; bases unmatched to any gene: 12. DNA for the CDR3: TGTGCCAGCAGCCCTCCGGCGGGGACTAGCGGTTTCTACGAGCAGTACTTC. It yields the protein CASSPPAGTSGFYEQYF.

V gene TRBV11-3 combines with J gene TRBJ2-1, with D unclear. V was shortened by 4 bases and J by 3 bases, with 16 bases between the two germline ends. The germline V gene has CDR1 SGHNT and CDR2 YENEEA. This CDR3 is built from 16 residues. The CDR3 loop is CASSSGRKSFYNEQFF. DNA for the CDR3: TGTGCCAGCAGCTCAGGACGGAAGTCTTTCTACAATGAGCAGTTCTTC.

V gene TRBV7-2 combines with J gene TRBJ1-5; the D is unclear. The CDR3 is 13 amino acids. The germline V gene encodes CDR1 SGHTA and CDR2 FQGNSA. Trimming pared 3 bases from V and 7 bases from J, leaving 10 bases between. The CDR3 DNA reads TGTGCCAGCAGCTTTATCCCCGCCCAGCCCCAGCATTTT. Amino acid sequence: CASSFIPAQPQHF.

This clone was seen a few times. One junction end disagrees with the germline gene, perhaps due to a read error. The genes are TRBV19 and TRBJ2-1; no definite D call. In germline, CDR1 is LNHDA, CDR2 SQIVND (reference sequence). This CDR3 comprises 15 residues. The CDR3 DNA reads TGTGCCAGTCGTATCCTCCATTTTCAGGTCGATGAGCAGTTCTTC. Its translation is CASRILHFQVDEQFF.

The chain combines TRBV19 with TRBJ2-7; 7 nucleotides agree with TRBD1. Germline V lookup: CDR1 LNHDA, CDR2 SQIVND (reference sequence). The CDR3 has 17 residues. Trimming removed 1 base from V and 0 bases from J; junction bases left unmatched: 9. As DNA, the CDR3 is TGTGCCAGTAGTATAGCTGCAACCGGGACAGCCTCCTACGAGCAGTACTTC. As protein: CASSIAATGTASYEQYF. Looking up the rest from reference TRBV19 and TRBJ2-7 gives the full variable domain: DGGITQSPKYLFRKEGQNVTLSCEQNLNHDAMYWYRQDPGQGLRLIYYSQIVNDFQKGDIAEGYSVSREKKESFPLTVTSAQKNPTAFYLCASSIAATGTASYEQYFGPGTRLTVT.

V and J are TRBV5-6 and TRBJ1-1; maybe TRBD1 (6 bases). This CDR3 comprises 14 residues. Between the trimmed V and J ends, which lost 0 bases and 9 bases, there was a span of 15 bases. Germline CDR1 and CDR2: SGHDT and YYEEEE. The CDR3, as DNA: TGTGCCAGCAGCTTGGTAGCAGGGGCTCTTAAAGCTTTCTTT. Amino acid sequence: CASSLVAGALKAFF.

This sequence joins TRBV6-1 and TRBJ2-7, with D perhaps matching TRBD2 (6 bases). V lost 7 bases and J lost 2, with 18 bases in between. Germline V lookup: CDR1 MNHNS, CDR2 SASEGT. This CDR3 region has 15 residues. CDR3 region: CASIEGRLDPYEQYF. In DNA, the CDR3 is TGTGCCAGCATTGAGGGGAGGCTAGATCCCTACGAGCAGTACTTC.

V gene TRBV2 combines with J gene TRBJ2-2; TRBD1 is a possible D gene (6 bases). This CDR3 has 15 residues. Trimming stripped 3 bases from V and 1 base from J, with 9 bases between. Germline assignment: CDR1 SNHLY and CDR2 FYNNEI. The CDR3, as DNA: TGTGCCAGCAGTGAGGGCAGGGGGAACACCGGGGAGCTGTTTTTT. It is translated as CASSEGRGNTGELFF.

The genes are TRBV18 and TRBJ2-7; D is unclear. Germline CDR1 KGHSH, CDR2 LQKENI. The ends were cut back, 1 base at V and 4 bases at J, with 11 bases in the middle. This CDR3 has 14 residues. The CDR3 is CASSPQGRPYEQYF. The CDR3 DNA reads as TGTGCCAGCTCACCACAAGGACGGCCATACGAGCAGTACTTC.

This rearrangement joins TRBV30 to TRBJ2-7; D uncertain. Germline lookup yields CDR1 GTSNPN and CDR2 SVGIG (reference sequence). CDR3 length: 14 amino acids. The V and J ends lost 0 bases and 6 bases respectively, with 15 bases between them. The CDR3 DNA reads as TGTGCCTGGAGTGTACACCAAGTGTCATCCGAGCAGTACTTC. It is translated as CAWSVHQVSSEQYF. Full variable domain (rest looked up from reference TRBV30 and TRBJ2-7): SQTIHQWPATLVQPVGSPLSLECTVEGTSNPNLYWYRQAAGRGLQLLFYSVGIGQISSEVPQNLSASRPQDRQFILSSKKLLLSDSGFYLCAWSVHQVSSEQYFGPGTRLTVT.

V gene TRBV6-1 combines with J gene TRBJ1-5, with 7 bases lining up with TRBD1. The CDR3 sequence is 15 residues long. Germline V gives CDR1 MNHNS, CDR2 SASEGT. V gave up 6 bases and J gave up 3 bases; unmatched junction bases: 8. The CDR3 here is CASSTRGQPNQPQHF. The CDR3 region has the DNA TGTGCCAGCAGCACCAGGGGACAGCCCAATCAGCCCCAGCATTTT.

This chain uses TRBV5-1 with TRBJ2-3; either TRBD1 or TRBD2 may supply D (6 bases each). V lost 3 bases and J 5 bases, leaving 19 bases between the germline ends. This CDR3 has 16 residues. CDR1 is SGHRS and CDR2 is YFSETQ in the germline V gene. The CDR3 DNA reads TGCGCCAGCAGCTCCGGGGGCTACGGTGAAGGAGATACGCAGTATTTT. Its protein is CASSSGGYGEGDTQYF.

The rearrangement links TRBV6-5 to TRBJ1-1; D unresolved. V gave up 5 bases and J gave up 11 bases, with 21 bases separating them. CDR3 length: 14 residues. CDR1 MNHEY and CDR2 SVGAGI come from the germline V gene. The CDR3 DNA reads TGTGCCAGCAGTGCGCCCGAAGATGGAAGTTCGGCTTTCTTT. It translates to CASSAPEDGSSAFF.

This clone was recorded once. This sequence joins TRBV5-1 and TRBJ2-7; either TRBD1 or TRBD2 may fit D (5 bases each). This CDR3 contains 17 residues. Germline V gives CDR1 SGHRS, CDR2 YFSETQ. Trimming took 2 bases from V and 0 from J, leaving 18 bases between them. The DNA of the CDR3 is TGCGCCAGCAGCTTTGGAGGTACCGGGGCCAGCTCCTACGAGCAGTACTTC. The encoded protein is CASSFGGTGASSYEQYF.

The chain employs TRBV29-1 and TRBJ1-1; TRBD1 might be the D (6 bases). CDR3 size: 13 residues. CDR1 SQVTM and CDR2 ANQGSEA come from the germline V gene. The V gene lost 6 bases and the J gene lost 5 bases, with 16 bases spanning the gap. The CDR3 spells CSVGSGGRTEAFF. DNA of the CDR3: TGCAGCGTCGGAAGCGGGGGGCGTACTGAAGCTTTCTTT.

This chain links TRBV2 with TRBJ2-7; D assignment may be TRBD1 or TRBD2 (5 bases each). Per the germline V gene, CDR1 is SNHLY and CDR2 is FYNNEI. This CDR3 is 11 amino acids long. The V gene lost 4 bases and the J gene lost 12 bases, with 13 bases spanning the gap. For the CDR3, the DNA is TGTGCCAGCAGTGCCACTCAGGGACCGTACTTC. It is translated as CASSATQGPYF.

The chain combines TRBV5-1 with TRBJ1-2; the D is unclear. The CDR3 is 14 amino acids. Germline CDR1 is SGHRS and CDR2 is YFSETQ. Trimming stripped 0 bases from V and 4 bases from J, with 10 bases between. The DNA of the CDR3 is TGCGCCAGCAGCTTGGATGGCAGTCTCTATGGCTACACCTTC. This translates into CASSLDGSLYGYTF.

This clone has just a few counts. CDR3 coding DNA: TGTGCCAGCACCTCGGACAGGGATCAGCCCCAGCATTTT. As protein: CASTSDRDQPQHF. V usage is TRBV2 and J usage is TRBJ1-5; 8 nucleotides agree with TRBD1. CDR3 length: 13 residues. The V gene end was trimmed by 7 bases and the J gene end by 5 bases; junction bases not matched to a gene: 4. CDR1 is SNHLY and CDR2 is FYNNEI in the germline V gene.

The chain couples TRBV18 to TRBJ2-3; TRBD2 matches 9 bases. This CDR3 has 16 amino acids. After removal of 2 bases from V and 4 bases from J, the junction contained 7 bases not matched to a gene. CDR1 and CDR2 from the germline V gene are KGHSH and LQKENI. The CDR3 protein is CASSPNSGRSPDTQYF. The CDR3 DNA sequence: TGTGCCAGCTCACCAAATAGCGGGAGAAGCCCAGATACGCAGTATTTT.